Each of the 29 T cell receptor beta chains below was sequenced from the same sample in a study of blood T cells in healthy people across ages (dated by TCRdb to the mid-2010s). The library was made by 5' RACE. The instrument given in TCRdb is Illumina HiSeq 2500. A second about 6 to 11 cycle PCR used a sample-barcoded 5' primer and a J-beta primer mix. TCRdb applied fastp at Q25 and MiXCR to the public reads, then kept only in-frame beta chains. Rows are unified per CDR3 protein, each entry keeping the most common DNA and genes. The sample table shows 1.4 million to 1.5 million distinct CDR3 sequences, and 40% to 50% are seen once. The top ten constitute 6.5% to 10% of the sample. Source material: blood. The receptors derive from a woman under 30 in good health.

The rearrangement links TRBV12-3 or TRBV12-4 to TRBJ2-5; D is unclear. Trimming removed 7 bases from V and 1 base from J, with 13 bases in between. The CDR3 runs to 14 residues. The CDR3 DNA sequence: TGTGCCAGCACCTTAGTGGGTACCCAAGAGACCCAGTACTTC. Its translation is CASTLVGTQETQYF.

CDR3 protein: CASRPFFSPSSYNEQFF. CDR3 nucleotide sequence: TGTGCCAGCAGGCCCTTTTTCTCCCCAAGCTCCTACAATGAGCAGTTCTTC. The chain joins TRBV27 to TRBJ2-1; no clear D. The germline V gene encodes CDR1 MNHEY and CDR2 SMNVEV (reference sequence). This CDR3 comprises 17 residues. V was clipped by 6 bases and J by 0 bases, with 18 bases between them.

There are many counts of this clonotype. CDR3 amino acids: CASSPQLAGGREQYF. The CDR3 DNA reads as TGTGCCAGCAGTCCCCAACTAGCGGGAGGTCGAGAGCAGTACTTC. The rearrangement joins TRBV12-3 or TRBV12-4 to TRBJ2-5; 12 nucleotides match TRBD2. CDR3 length: 15 residues. The V gene end was trimmed by 5 bases and the J gene end by 11 bases; junction bases not matched to a gene: 12.

This clonotype came up a few times. V is TRBV3-1 and J is TRBJ2-1; the match to TRBD1 covers 7 bases. Per germline, CDR1 LGHDT and CDR2 YNNKEL (reference sequence). The CDR3 has 15 amino acids. V gave up 6 bases and J gave up 2 bases; unmatched junction bases: 7. CDR3 sequence (DNA): TGTGCCAGCAGACTCACAGGGGTGGCCTACAATGAGCAGTTCTTC. It translates to CASRLTGVAYNEQFF.

The rearrangement links TRBV27 to TRBJ2-1, with D perhaps matching TRBD1 (6 bases). This CDR3 is built from 14 residues. Deletions cut 2 bases from V and 5 bases from J, with 10 bases between. Germline-derived CDR1 and CDR2 are MNHEY and SMNVEV (reference sequence). CDR3 protein: CASSLLGQHNEQFF. Written as DNA, the CDR3 is TGTGCCAGCAGTTTACTCGGACAGCACAATGAGCAGTTCTTC.

The DNA for the CDR3 is TGTGCCAGCAGTTTCCGCAAAACCCAAACAGGGGCAGATGAGCAGTTCTTC. Translated, it gives CASSFRKTQTGADEQFF. This chain joins TRBV12-3 or TRBV12-4 and TRBJ2-1; 7 bases agree with TRBD1. The CDR3 has 17 residues. J lost 8 bases, V lost 3 bases, and 16 bases had no gene match.

This clonotype appeared a single time. The genes are TRBV20-1 and TRBJ2-7; 12 bases fit TRBD2. The CDR3 loop spans 14 amino acids. Losses at the gene ends were 3 bases for V and 7 bases for J; bases not matched to a gene: 7. Germline values: CDR1 DFQATT, CDR2 SNEGSKA (reference sequence). CDR3 DNA: TGCAGTGCTAGGACTAGCGGGAGTGGGAATGAGCAGTACTTC. This encodes CSARTSGSGNEQYF.

The chain joins TRBV18 to TRBJ2-7; TRBD1 matches 10 bases. This CDR3 has 18 amino acids. The germline gives CDR1 KGHSH, CDR2 LQKENI. After removal of 3 bases from V and 2 bases from J, the junction contained 13 bases not matched to a gene. The CDR3: CASSPGQGGKANPYEQYF. In nucleotides, the CDR3 is TGTGCCAGCTCACCCGGACAGGGGGGGAAAGCCAATCCCTACGAGCAGTACTTC.

The rearrangement uses TRBV6-1 and TRBJ2-7; tentative D call: TRBD2 (5 bases). The CDR3 has 15 residues. V shed 2 bases and J shed 1 base, with 12 bases lying between them. Germline-derived CDR1 and CDR2 are MNHNS and SASEGT. CDR3 nucleotides: TGTGCCAGCAGTGAATTGGACTGGGATTCCTACGAGCAGTACTTC. It translates to CASSELDWDSYEQYF.

The genes are TRBV4-3 and TRBJ2-4; a weak D match, TRBD1 (6 bases). V was cut by 1 base and J by 9 bases, with 13 bases left in between. The CDR3 runs to 14 residues. The germline gives CDR1 LGHNA, CDR2 YSLEER. The CDR3 region is CASSQGTRGSIQYF. The DNA of the CDR3 is TGCGCCAGCAGCCAAGGGACCAGGGGAAGCATTCAGTACTTC.

This clonotype has only one observation. The chain combines TRBV7-2 with TRBJ2-3; a possible D gene is TRBD1 (6 bases). From germline, CDR1 is SGHTA and CDR2 FQGNSA. Deletions cut 5 bases from V and 9 bases from J, with 15 bases between. This CDR3 is built from 13 residues. CDR3 coding DNA: TGTGCCAGCAGCATGAACAGGGTTGAGACGCAGTATTTT. Encoded protein: CASSMNRVETQYF. The full variable domain, rest sourced from reference TRBV7-2 and TRBJ2-3, is GAGVSQSPSNKVTEKGKDVELRCDPISGHTALYWYRQSLGQGLEFLIYFQGNSAPDKSGLPSDRFSAERTGGSVSTLTIQRTQQEDSAVYLCASSMNRVETQYFGPGTRLTVL.

The chain employs TRBV20-1 and TRBJ1-5, with no clear D. Germline-derived CDR1 and CDR2 are DFQATT and SNEGSKA (reference sequence). The length of the CDR3 is 13 residues. V gave up 0 bases and J gave up 8 bases, with 11 bases separating them. The CDR3 sequence is CSARDQAFEPQHF. The CDR3 DNA follows: TGCAGTGCTAGAGATCAAGCCTTTGAGCCCCAGCATTTT.

This chain links TRBV15 with TRBJ1-1, with D uncertain. From germline, CDR1 is LNHNV and CDR2 YYDKDF (reference sequence). Trimming cost V 2 bases and J 0 bases, with 7 bases left between them. The CDR3 is made up of 14 amino acids. CDR3 sequence reads: CATSRTDLNTEAFF. The CDR3 nucleotides read TGTGCCACCAGCAGAACAGACCTGAACACTGAAGCTTTCTTT.

The chain uses TRBV20-1 and TRBJ1-5; D gene ambiguous. Between the trimmed V and J ends, which lost 5 bases and 3 bases, there was a span of 11 bases. The CDR3 has 13 amino acids. The germline V gene encodes CDR1 DFQATT and CDR2 SNEGSKA (reference sequence). The chain's CDR3 is CSAFRSDNQPQHF. The CDR3 nucleotides read TGCAGTGCTTTCAGGTCAGACAATCAGCCCCAGCATTTT.

J is TRBJ2-1 and V is TRBV27; unclear D gene. The length of the CDR3 is 14 residues. V was clipped by 4 bases and J by 12 bases, with 19 bases between them. Germline values: CDR1 MNHEY, CDR2 SMNVEV (reference sequence). The CDR3 nucleotides are TGTGCCAGCAGTTCCTTGGGCCCCACGAATCGGCAGTTCTTC. Residues: CASSSLGPTNRQFF.

J is TRBJ2-3 and V is TRBV13; TRBD2 matches at 10 bases. Germline CDR1 reads PRHDT; CDR2 reads FYEKMQ (reference sequence). The CDR3 contains 15 residues. The ends lost 8 bases at V and 5 bases at J; junction bases unmatched: 10. CDR3 DNA sequence: TGTGCCAGCGGCTCCCGAGCGGGAGGGTTAGATACGCAGTATTTT. Its translation is CASGSRAGGLDTQYF.

V is TRBV27 and J is TRBJ2-3; no clear D gene. Trimming took off 2 bases at V and 0 bases at J, with 18 bases between the two ends. The germline V gene encodes CDR1 MNHEY and CDR2 SMNVEV (reference sequence). The CDR3 consists of 18 residues. CDR3 amino acids: CASSLRGPRAPSTDTQYF. CDR3 nucleotide sequence: TGTGCCAGCAGTTTACGTGGTCCGCGTGCCCCTAGCACAGATACGCAGTATTTT.

On this clonotype itself: At one end the junction does not follow the germline gene, possibly because of a read error. The V gene is TRBV3-1, the J gene TRBJ2-6, with a tentative D call TRBD2 (7 bases). The CDR3 covers 15 residues. Germline assignment: CDR1 LGHDT and CDR2 YNNKEL (reference sequence). CDR3 region: CASSQRGAGADVLTF. Here the CDR3 DNA reads TGTGCCAGCAGCCAAAGAGGGGCGGGGGCCGACGTCCTGACTTTC.

This chain connects TRBV20-1 to TRBJ1-4, with a weak D call TRBD1 (5 bases). The V end was cut by 5 bases, the J end by 1 base, with 14 bases between. The CDR3 has 15 residues. CDR1 DFQATT and CDR2 SNEGSKA come from the germline V gene (reference sequence). For the CDR3, the DNA is TGCAGTGCTCCCCAAGGGGTGAAAACTAATGAAAAACTGTTTTTT. This encodes CSAPQGVKTNEKLFF.

The chain carries TRBV12-3 or TRBV12-4 and TRBJ1-3; possibly TRBD1 for D (6 bases). The V and J ends lost 10 bases and 1 base respectively, with 17 bases between them. The CDR3 covers 15 residues. The CDR3 sequence: CATTRPGQSGNTIYF. CDR3 sequence (DNA): TGTGCCACCACACGACCGGGACAATCTGGAAACACCATATATTTT.

CDR3 bases: TGTGCCACCAGTGCCTCTAGCGCGGCTAGCACAGATACGCAGTATTTT. Its protein product is CATSASSAASTDTQYF. The V gene is TRBV24-1, the J gene TRBJ2-3, with a tentative D call TRBD2 (6 bases). Trimming pared 5 bases from V and 0 bases from J, leaving 14 bases between. Germline CDR1 reads KGHDR; CDR2 reads SFDVKD. The CDR3 loop spans 16 amino acids.

This clonotype came up a few times. V usage is TRBV6-6 and J usage is TRBJ2-7, with D possibly called TRBD1 or TRBD2 (5 bases each). The CDR3 loop spans 16 amino acids. With 10 bases removed from V and 2 bases from J, the gap between germline ends came to 24 bases. Germline CDR1 and CDR2: MNHNY and SVGAGI (reference sequence). The CDR3: CATSPRVLWDPYEQYF. The CDR3 DNA reads TGTGCCACCAGCCCCCGGGTCTTGTGGGACCCCTACGAGCAGTACTTC.

The rearrangement links TRBV5-6 to TRBJ1-5; perhaps TRBD1 as D (6 bases). The CDR3 is 15 amino acids. Trimming removed 3 bases from V and 6 bases from J, with 16 bases in between. Looked up from germline, CDR1 is SGHDT and CDR2 is YYEEEE. CDR3 nucleotide sequence: TGTGCCAGCAGCTCGGGGGGGGCTGATGGTCAGCCCCAGCATTTT. Its protein product is CASSSGGADGQPQHF.

This clonotype was observed a handful of times. This chain connects TRBV29-1 to TRBJ2-3; TRBD2 might be the D (6 bases). V was trimmed by 3 bases and J by 5 bases, leaving 12 bases between them. The CDR3 is 13 residues long. Germline V gene sequence: CDR1 SQVTM, CDR2 ANQGSEA. The CDR3 reads CSVDLVGGDTQYF. The DNA of the CDR3 is TGCAGCGTTGATTTGGTGGGGGGAGATACGCAGTATTTT.

The chain has TRBV7-9 and TRBJ2-7, with D unclear. CDR1 and CDR2 from the germline V gene are SEHNR and FQNEAQ (reference sequence). The V end was cut by 0 bases, the J end by 2 bases, with 11 bases between. CDR3 size: 15 residues. CDR3 DNA sequence: TGTGCCAGCAGCTTAGCTGTTGGGAAAACCTACGAGCAGTACTTC. The encoded protein is CASSLAVGKTYEQYF. Combining the CDR3 with reference TRBV7-9 and TRBJ2-7 gives the whole variable domain DTGVSQNPRHKITKRGQNVTFRCDPISEHNRLYWYRQTLGQGPEFLTYFQNEAQLEKSRLLSDRFSAERPKGSFSTLEIQRTEQGDSAMYLCASSLAVGKTYEQYFGPGTRLTVT.

The genes are TRBV20-1 and TRBJ2-2, with D perhaps being TRBD1 or TRBD2 (5 bases each). The CDR3 sequence is 16 residues long. Germline V lookup: CDR1 DFQATT, CDR2 SNEGSKA (reference sequence). Deletions cut 6 bases from V and 1 base from J, with 18 bases between. The CDR3: CSASVLRGRNTGELFF. The CDR3 bases are TGCAGTGCCTCGGTCCTGAGGGGCCGGAACACCGGGGAGCTGTTTTTT.

There are many counts of this clonotype. The V call is TRBV6-6, the J call TRBJ2-4; D is undetermined. V gave up 6 bases and J gave up 0 bases, with 3 bases separating them. The CDR3 sequence is 12 residues long. The germline gives CDR1 MNHNY, CDR2 SVGAGI (reference sequence). The chain's CDR3 is CASSKAKNIQYF. CDR3 nucleotide sequence: TGTGCCAGCAGCAAAGCCAAAAACATTCAGTACTTC.

The gene calls are TRBV20-1 and TRBJ2-1; 9 nucleotides align to TRBD2. The CDR3 runs 14 residues. Germline CDR1 reads DFQATT; CDR2 reads SNEGSKA (reference sequence). V shed 6 bases, J shed 6 bases, and the junction held 9 bases outside the gene matches. This CDR3 reads CSATTVTSGNEQFF. CDR3 sequence (DNA): TGCAGTGCCACGACCGTGACTAGCGGCAATGAGCAGTTCTTC.

The chain has TRBV10-2 and TRBJ2-6, with D perhaps TRBD2 (6 bases). Germline CDR1 reads WSHSY; CDR2 reads SAAADI. The CDR3 runs 18 residues. The V end was cut by 3 bases, the J end by 0 bases, with 15 bases between. The CDR3 sequence is CASSDFVADTSGANVLTF. The CDR3 nucleotides are TGCGCCAGCAGTGATTTCGTAGCGGACACCTCTGGGGCCAACGTCCTGACTTTC.